One and the same sample provided the 3 T cell receptor beta chains below, sequenced in a study of cytomegalovirus exposure and HLA in healthy donors. TCRdb keeps only in-frame clones here, not all; method: immunoSEQ multiplex PCR. The sample consists of 250,000 to 350,000 clones, around 90% of them appearing once. The specimen was PBMCs. Every receptor here comes from a woman in her twenties or thirties in good health and CMV-seropositive.

In its sample, this clone was seen a few times. This chain joins TRBV28 and TRBJ2-7, with TRBD1 matching over 8 bases. Trimming took 11 bases from V and 0 from J; bases not matched to a gene: 12. From germline, CDR1 is MDHEN and CDR2 SYDVKM. This CDR3 comprises 15 residues. For the CDR3, the DNA is TGTGCCGCGGCCGGGACAGGATATAACTCCTACGAGCAGTACTTC. This translates into CAAAGTGYNSYEQYF.

The rearrangement links TRBV7-9 to TRBJ2-3; 9 nucleotides line up with TRBD1. This CDR3 is 16 amino acids long. CDR1 SEHNR and CDR2 FQNEAQ come from the germline V gene (reference sequence). With V trimmed by 6 bases and J by 2 bases, 9 bases remained unmatched. In nucleotides, the CDR3 is TGTGCCAGCAGGCCTAACAGGGGGCCCGACACAGATACGCAGTATTTT. Protein: CASRPNRGPDTDTQYF.

The chain has TRBV28 and TRBJ2-5; 9 positions agree with TRBD1. Germline trimming cut 5 bases from V and 2 bases from J; bases unmatched to any gene: 3. Germline V gene sequence: CDR1 MDHEN, CDR2 SYDVKM. CDR3 length: 14 amino acids. The CDR3, as DNA: TGTGCCAGCAGTACGGGACAGGGTCAAGAGACCCAGTACTTC. Protein: CASSTGQGQETQYF.